The T cell receptor (beta chain) under discussion was sequenced for a study of CD8+ T cells in alopecia areata. Study-level background: Tofacitinib dosing lasted 6 to 18 months, which was then followed by 6 months off drug.

General observations from the study: Lesional scalp, notably in alopecia totalis/universalis, had clonality above that of normal scalp.

Researchers took lesional scalp punch biopsies and peripheral blood from people who were alopecia areata patients. Concerning this clone itself: Its specificity is unknown.

Reverse transcribed after extraction, RNA yielded cDNA as the sequencing template. TCRdb's table, derived via immunoSEQ multiplex PCR, lists solely in-frame clones and lacks some. The data hold about 200,000 clones, with more than 45% observed a single time. V was trimmed by 5 bases and J by 5 bases, leaving 10 bases between them. This CDR3 spans 13 amino acids. From germline, CDR1 is SGHTA and CDR2 FQGNSA. The rearrangement uses TRBV7-2 and TRBJ1-5; D unclear. The source is a human donor with alopecia areata. The sequences come from CD4+ T cells sorted from blood, collected at week 0. The CDR3, as DNA: TGTGCCAGCAGCCAGAGGACCTATCAGCCCCAGCATTTT. Protein sequence: CASSQRTYQPQHF.